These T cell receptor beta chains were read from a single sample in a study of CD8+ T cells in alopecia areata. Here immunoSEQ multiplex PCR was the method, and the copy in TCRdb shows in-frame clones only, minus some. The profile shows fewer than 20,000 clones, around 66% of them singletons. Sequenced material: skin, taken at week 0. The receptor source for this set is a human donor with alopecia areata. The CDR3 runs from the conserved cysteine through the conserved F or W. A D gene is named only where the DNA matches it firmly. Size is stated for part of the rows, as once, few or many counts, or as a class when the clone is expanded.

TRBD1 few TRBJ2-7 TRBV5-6 TGTGCCAGCAGCGAACTTAGGAGGGACAGGGCGGGTGCCTACGAGCAGTACTTC CASSELRRDRAGAYEQYF
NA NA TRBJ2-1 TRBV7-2 TGTGCCAGCAGCTTATCTCTTAGCATCAATGAGCAGTTCTTC CASSLSLSINEQFF
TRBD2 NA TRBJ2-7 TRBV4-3 TGCGCCAGCAGCCGAACGCTGACTAGCGCCCACGAGCAGTACTTC CASSRTLTSAHEQYF
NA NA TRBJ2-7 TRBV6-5 TGTGCCAGCAGCCCCGGACGGGGACTCGAGCAGTACTTC CASSPGRGLEQYF
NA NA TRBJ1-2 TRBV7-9 TGTGCCAGCAGCTCGACCCGACAATCCGGGACCCTCTATGGCTACACCTTC CASSSTRQSGTLYGYTF
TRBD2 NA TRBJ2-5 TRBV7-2 TGTGCCAGCAGCAGAGGGGCGGGACTAGCGGGATCAGAGACCCAGTACTTC CASSRGAGLAGSETQYF
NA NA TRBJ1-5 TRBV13 TGTGCCAGCAGCCAAGTGCTAGGCCAGGGGAGCAATCAGCCCCAGCATTTT CASSQVLGQGSNQPQHF
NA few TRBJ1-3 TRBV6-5 TGTGCCAGCAGTGCGGACGACGGCCTTGGAAACACCATATATTTT CASSADDGLGNTIYF
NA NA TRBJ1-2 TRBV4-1 TGCGCCAGCAGCCAAGAGAGACAGTCGGAGGGCTACACCTTC CASSQERQSEGYTF
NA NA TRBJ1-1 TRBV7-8 TGTGCCAGCAGCTTGGGGGAGACTGAAGCTTTCTTT CASSLGETEAFF
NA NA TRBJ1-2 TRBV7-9 TGTGCCAGCAGCCACCAGGGCGCCGGCTATGGCTACACCTTC CASSHQGAGYGYTF
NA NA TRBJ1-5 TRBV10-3 TGTGCCATCAGTGAGGAGGGTAATAGCAATCAGCCCCAGCATTTT CAISEEGNSNQPQHF
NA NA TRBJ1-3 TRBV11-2 TGTGCCAGCAGCTCTTCTCGACAGGGAAACACCATATATTTT CASSSSRQGNTIYF
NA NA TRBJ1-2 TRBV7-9 TGTGCCAGCAGCTTAGGGGGGGAGGAAGGCTACACCTTC CASSLGGEEGYTF
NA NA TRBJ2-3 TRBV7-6 TGTGCCAGCAGCCCAGGACACTCGGGCACAGATACGCAGTATTTT CASSPGHSGTDTQYF
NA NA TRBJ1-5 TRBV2 TGTGCCAGCAGTGAAGGGGTCCCCCCTCAGCCCCAGCATTTT CASSEGVPPQPQHF
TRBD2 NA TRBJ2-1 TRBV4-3 TGCGCCAGCAGCCAGGCCCGAGTAGCGGGGGGCCACAATGAGCAGTTCTTC CASSQARVAGGHNEQFF
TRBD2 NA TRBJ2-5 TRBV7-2 TGTGCCAGCAGCTTAGGGGCCCTCGGGGGGCAAGAGACCCAGTACTTC CASSLGALGGQETQYF
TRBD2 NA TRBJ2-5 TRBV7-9 TGTGCCAGCATTATGAGTAGCGGGGGCCAAGAGACCCAGTACTTC CASIMSSGGQETQYF
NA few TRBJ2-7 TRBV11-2 TGTGCCAGCAGCCGGGACGGACAATACTACGAGCAGTACTTC CASSRDGQYYEQYF